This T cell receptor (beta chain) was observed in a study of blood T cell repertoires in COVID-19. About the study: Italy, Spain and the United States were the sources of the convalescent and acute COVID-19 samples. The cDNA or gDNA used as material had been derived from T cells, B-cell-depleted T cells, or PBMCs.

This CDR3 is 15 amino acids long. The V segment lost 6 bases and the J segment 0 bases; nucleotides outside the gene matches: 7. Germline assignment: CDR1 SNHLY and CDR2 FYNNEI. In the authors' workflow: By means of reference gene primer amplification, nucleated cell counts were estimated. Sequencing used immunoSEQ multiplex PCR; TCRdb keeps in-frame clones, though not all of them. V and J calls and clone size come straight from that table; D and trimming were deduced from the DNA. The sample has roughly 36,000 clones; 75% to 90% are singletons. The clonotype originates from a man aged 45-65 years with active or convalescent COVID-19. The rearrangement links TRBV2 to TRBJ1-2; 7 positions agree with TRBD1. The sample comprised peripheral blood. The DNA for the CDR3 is TGTGCCAGCAGCAGGGGGGACAAGCCTAACTATGGCTACACCTTC. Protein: CASSRGDKPNYGYTF.